This T cell receptor beta chain was obtained from a study of OX40 agonist ivuxolimab in advanced cancers. Across the study: Patients received ivuxolimab, an intravenous treatment, every 2 weeks at 0.01 to 10 mg/kg.

Trimming stripped 1 base from V and 0 bases from J, with 11 bases between. Germline values: CDR1 SGDLS, CDR2 YYNGEE. The CDR3 totals 16 residues. Method: immunoSEQ multiplex PCR; TCRdb's copy keeps in-frame clones and lacks some. Here the sample spans some 80,000 clones, about nine tenths being singletons. Only one count was recorded for this clone. Its antigen remains unidentified. Study observations and caveats: Blood T cells, both CD4+ and CD8+, expanded clonally by week 6 at 0.1 to 3.0 mg/kg. Low normalized T-cell clonal expansion was additionally recorded for some nonresponders. On average, a greater number of expanded clones characterised CD8+ T cells relative to CD4+.

This sample comprised CD4+ or CD8+ T cells sorted from blood, obtained in a trial of the OX40 agonist ivuxolimab. The receptor comes from an adult with an advanced solid tumor such as melanoma, head and neck, liver or kidney cancer. The chain combines TRBV9 with TRBJ2-1, with D tentatively TRBD1 (5 bases). The CDR3 nucleotides read TGTGCCAGCAGCGTATCAGGGTTTAGCTCCTACAATGAGCAGTTCTTC. Translation gives CASSVSGFSSYNEQFF. Variable domain in full (rest from reference TRBV9 and TRBJ2-1): DSGVTQTPKHLITATGQRVTLRCSPRSGDLSVYWYQQSLDQGLQFLIQYYNGEERAKGNILERFSAQQFPDLHSELNLSSLELGDSALYFCASSVSGFSSYNEQFFGPGTRLTVL.